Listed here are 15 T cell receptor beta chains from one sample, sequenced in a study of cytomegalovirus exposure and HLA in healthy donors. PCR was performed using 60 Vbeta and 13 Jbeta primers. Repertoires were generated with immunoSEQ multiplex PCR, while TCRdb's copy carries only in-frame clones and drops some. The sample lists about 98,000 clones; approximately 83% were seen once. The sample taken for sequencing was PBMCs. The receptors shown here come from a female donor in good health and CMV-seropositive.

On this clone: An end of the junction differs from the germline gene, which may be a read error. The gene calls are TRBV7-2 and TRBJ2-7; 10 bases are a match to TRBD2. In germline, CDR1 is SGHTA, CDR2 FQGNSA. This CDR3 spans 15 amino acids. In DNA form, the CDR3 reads TGTGCCAGCAGCCGGAGCGGGGGGGCCTCCCACGAGCAGTACTTC. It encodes CASSRSGGASHEQYF.

The CDR3 loop is CAWSGGGFVGYTF. Here the CDR3 DNA reads TGTGCCTGGAGTGGGGGGGGCTTTGTTGGCTACACCTTC. The chain joins TRBV30 to TRBJ1-2, with D maybe TRBD1 (6 bases). CDR3 length equals 13 residues. Germline V lookup: CDR1 GTSNPN, CDR2 SVGIG (reference sequence). V gave up 1 base and J gave up 7 bases, with 13 bases separating them.

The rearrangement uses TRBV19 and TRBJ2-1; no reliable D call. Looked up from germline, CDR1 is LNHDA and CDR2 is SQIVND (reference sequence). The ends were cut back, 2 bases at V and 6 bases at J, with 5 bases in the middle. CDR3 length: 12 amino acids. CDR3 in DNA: TGTGCCAGTAGTATACCTCCCAATGAGCAGTTCTTC. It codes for CASSIPPNEQFF. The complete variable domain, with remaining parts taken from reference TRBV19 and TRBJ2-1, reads DGGITQSPKYLFRKEGQNVTLSCEQNLNHDAMYWYRQDPGQGLRLIYYSQIVNDFQKGDIAEGYSVSREKKESFPLTVTSAQKNPTAFYLCASSIPPNEQFFGPGTRLTVL.

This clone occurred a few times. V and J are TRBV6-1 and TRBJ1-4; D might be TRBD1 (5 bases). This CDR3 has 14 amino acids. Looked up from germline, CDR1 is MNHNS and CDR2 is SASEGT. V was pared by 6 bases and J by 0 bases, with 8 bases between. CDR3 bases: TGTGCCAGCAGCCCCAGGGCAACTAATGAAAAACTGTTTTTT. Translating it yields CASSPRATNEKLFF.

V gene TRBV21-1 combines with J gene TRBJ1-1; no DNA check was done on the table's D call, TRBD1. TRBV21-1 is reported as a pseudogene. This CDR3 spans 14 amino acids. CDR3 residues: CASTGQGLNTEAFF. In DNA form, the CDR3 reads TGTGCCAGCACCGGACAGGGACTGAACACTGAAGCTTTCTTT.

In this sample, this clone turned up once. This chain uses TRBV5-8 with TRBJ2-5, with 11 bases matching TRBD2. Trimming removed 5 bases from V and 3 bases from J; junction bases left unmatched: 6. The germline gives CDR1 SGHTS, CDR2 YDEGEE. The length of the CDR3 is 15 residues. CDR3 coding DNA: TGTGCCAGCAGGACTGTGGGACTAGCGGAAGAGACCCAGTACTTC. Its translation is CASRTVGLAEETQYF.

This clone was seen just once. As DNA, the CDR3 is TGTGCTAGTGGTTTGGCCTCATTGGGGCTAGCGGGGGTTGCTGAGCAGTTCTTC. Translated, it gives CASGLASLGLAGVAEQFF. The chain links TRBV12-5 to TRBJ2-1; TRBD2 matches 10 bases. The CDR3 consists of 18 residues. The germline V gene has CDR1 LGHNT and CDR2 FRNRAP. V was clipped by 1 base and J by 9 bases; unmatched bases: 15.

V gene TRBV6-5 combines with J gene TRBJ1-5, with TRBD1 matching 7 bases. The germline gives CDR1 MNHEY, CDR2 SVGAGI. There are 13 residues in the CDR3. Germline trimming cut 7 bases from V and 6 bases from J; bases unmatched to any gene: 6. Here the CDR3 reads CASTNRGGQPQHF. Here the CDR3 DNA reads TGTGCCAGCACCAACAGGGGCGGTCAGCCCCAGCATTTT.

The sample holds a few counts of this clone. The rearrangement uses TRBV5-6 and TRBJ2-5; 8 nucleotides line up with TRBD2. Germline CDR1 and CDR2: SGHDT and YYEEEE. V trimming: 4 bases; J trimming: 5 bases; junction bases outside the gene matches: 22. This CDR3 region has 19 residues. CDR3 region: CASSPRRRGGDPGWETQYF. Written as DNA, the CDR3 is TGTGCCAGCAGCCCCCGGCGACGGGGGGGCGACCCGGGGTGGGAGACCCAGTACTTC.

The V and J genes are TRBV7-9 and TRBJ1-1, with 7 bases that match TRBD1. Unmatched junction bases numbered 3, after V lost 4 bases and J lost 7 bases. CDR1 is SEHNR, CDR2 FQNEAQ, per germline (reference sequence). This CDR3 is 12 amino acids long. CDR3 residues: CASSWGQFEAFF. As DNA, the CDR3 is TGTGCCAGCAGCTGGGGACAGTTTGAAGCTTTCTTT. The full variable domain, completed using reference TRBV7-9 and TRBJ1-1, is DTGVSQNPRHKITKRGQNVTFRCDPISEHNRLYWYRQTLGQGPEFLTYFQNEAQLEKSRLLSDRFSAERPKGSFSTLEIQRTEQGDSAMYLCASSWGQFEAFFGQGTRLTVV.

The CDR3 coding sequence is TGTGCCTGGAGTGGAGGGACCCAGTACTTC. Its protein product is CAWSGGTQYF. This sequence joins TRBV30 and TRBJ2-5; D not resolved. Per germline, CDR1 GTSNPN and CDR2 SVGIG (reference sequence). This CDR3 comprises 10 residues. V lost 1 base, J lost 7 bases, and 4 bases lay in between.

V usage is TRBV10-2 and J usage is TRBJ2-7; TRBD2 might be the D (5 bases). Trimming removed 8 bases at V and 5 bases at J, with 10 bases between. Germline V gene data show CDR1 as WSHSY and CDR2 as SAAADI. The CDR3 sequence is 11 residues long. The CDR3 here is CASGEGNEQYF. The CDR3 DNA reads TGCGCCAGCGGAGAGGGAAACGAGCAGTACTTC.

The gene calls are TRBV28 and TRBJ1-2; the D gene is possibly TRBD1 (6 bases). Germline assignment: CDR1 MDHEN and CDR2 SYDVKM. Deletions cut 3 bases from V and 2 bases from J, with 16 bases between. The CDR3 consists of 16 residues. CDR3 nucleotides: TGTGCCAGCAGTTTCCCCCGGCAGGGGATCAACTATGGCTACACCTTC. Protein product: CASSFPRQGINYGYTF.

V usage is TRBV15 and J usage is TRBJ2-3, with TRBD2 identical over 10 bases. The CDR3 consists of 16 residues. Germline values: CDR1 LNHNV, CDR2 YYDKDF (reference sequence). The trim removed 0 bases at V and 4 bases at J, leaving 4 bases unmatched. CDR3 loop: CATSRDLAGVADTQYF. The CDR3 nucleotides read TGTGCCACCAGCAGAGATCTAGCGGGAGTTGCAGATACGCAGTATTTT. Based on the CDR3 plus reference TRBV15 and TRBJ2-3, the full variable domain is DAMVIQNPRYQVTQFGKPVTLSCSQTLNHNVMYWYQQKSSQAPKLLFHYYDKDFNNEADTPDNFQSRRPNTSFCFLDIRSPGLGDTAMYLCATSRDLAGVADTQYFGPGTRLTVL.

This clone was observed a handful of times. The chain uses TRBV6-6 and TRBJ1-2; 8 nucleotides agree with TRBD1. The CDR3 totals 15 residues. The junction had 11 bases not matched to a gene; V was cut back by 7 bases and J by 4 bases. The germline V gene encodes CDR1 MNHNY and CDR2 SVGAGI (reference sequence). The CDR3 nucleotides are TGTGCCAGCACCTGGCAGGGGGCGAGGTCCTATGGCTACACCTTC. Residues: CASTWQGARSYGYTF.